This T cell receptor beta chain was obtained from a study of beta chain features in type 1 diabetes. General study points: Patients with Type 1 diabetes showed moderately but significantly shorter TCRB CDR3s in all four CD4+ subsets. A definitive answer on HLA type influencing TCRB rearrangement was not reached here.

Investigators reverse transcribed all isolated RNA, so they sequenced expressed TCRB transcripts. Measured with immunoSEQ multiplex PCR; TCRdb has only the in-frame clones, and not every one. Here the sample spans approximately 260,000 clones, around 20% being singletons. This clone was seen more than once but under ten times. Its specificity is unknown. V was pared by 5 bases and J by 0 bases, with 11 bases of the junction left unmatched. Per the germline V gene, CDR1 is ENHRY and CDR2 is SYGVKD. The CDR3 runs 19 residues. The source is a woman in her forties with type 1 diabetes. The J gene is TRBJ2-6, the V gene TRBV10-3; TRBD1 aligns across 9 bases. The sample was naive CD4+ T cells from blood. CDR3 loop: CAISPIRDRAHSGANVLTF. Here the CDR3 DNA reads TGTGCCATCAGTCCCATCCGGGACAGGGCCCACTCTGGGGCCAACGTCCTGACTTTC.